This TCR beta chain is from a study of T cell responses to AZD1222 COVID-19 vaccine. Sequencing was performed with immunoSEQ multiplex PCR; in TCRdb, only in-frame clones are kept and a portion is missing. This sample has 110,000 to 150,000 clones, with 80% to 90% found just once. Points from the study as a whole: There were repertoire samples only from the period after the peak T cell response.

As regards this clone: Its antigen is still unknown.

This receptor was taken from an adult in good health. The sample here was peripheral blood, taken on day 0 of AZD1222 vaccination.

The CDR3 spells CASRWQGGTDTQYF. CDR3 DNA: TGTGCCAGCAGATGGCAGGGGGGGACAGATACGCAGTATTTT. The rearrangement uses TRBV6-5 and TRBJ2-3; D may be TRBD1 or TRBD2 (7 bases each). This CDR3 contains 14 residues. The V end was cut by 6 bases, the J end by 3 bases, with 13 bases between. The germline CDR1 and CDR2 sequences are MNHEY and SVGAGI.